What follows are 20 T cell receptor beta chains derived from one specimen sequenced in a study of T cell changes during pregnancy in multiple sclerosis. The method was immunoSEQ multiplex PCR; TCRdb's version includes in-frame clones alone and lacks a portion of them. Of over 60,000 clones in the sample, 90% to 95% were seen once. Sequences were derived from CD4+ T cells from peripheral blood mononuclear cells, sampled in the third trimester of pregnancy. These receptor sequences come from a female donor in good health, enrolled as a control in a pregnancy study.

The CDR3 nucleotides are TGTGCCAGCAGCCAGGCAGGGGCTTTAAGCCACGAGCAGTACTTC. It is translated as CASSQAGALSHEQYF. The rearrangement joins TRBV4-2 to TRBJ2-7, with D tentatively TRBD1 (6 bases). V lost 3 bases to trimming and J lost 5 bases, with 17 bases between them. CDR1 and CDR2 from the germline V gene are LGHNA and YNFKEQ. The CDR3 runs to 15 residues.

This clone was seen just once. V usage is TRBV9 and J usage is TRBJ1-4; no firm D call. This CDR3 spans 16 amino acids. Trimming pared 0 bases from V and 8 bases from J, leaving 17 bases between. Germline CDR1 reads SGDLS; CDR2 reads YYNGEE. The CDR3 is CASSVASGVVGEKLFF. The CDR3 DNA follows: TGTGCCAGCAGCGTAGCTAGCGGGGTCGTCGGGGAAAAACTGTTTTTT. The full variable domain, rest sourced from reference TRBV9 and TRBJ1-4, is DSGVTQTPKHLITATGQRVTLRCSPRSGDLSVYWYQQSLDQGLQFLIQYYNGEERAKGNILERFSAQQFPDLHSELNLSSLELGDSALYFCASSVASGVVGEKLFFGSGTQLSVL.

V gene TRBV30 combines with J gene TRBJ2-1, with 12 bases matching TRBD1. V lost 3 bases to trimming and J lost 8 bases; unmatched junction nucleotides: 8. CDR1 is GTSNPN, CDR2 SVGIG, per germline (reference sequence). This CDR3 region has 15 residues. The CDR3 region is CAWSKKGTGGDEQFF. The CDR3 coding sequence is TGTGCCTGGAGCAAGAAAGGGACAGGGGGCGATGAGCAGTTCTTC.

In its sample, this clone was seen once. The gene calls are TRBV7-2 and TRBJ2-5; TRBD2 matches 7 bases. CDR3 length: 16 amino acids. The V gene end was trimmed by 4 bases and the J gene end by 3 bases; junction bases not matched to a gene: 11. Per germline, CDR1 SGHTA and CDR2 FQGNSA. The CDR3 bases are TGTGCCAGCAGCTCATTCGACGTAGCGGGCAAAGAGACCCAGTACTTC. Translating it yields CASSSFDVAGKETQYF.

The V call is TRBV2, the J call TRBJ2-3, with TRBD1 identical over 7 bases. There are 16 residues in the CDR3. V dropped 6 bases and J dropped 2; count of bases not matched to a gene: 11. Germline values: CDR1 SNHLY, CDR2 FYNNEI. CDR3 amino acids: CASRVTGVFDTDTQYF. The CDR3 region has the DNA TGTGCCAGCAGGGTCACAGGGGTTTTCGACACAGATACGCAGTATTTT.

The CDR3 here is CASSLGRDRSYNEQFF. CDR3 sequence (DNA): TGCGCCAGCAGCTTGGGCCGGGACAGATCTTACAATGAGCAGTTCTTC. The chain carries TRBV5-1 and TRBJ2-1; 7 bases align to TRBD1. Trimming took 0 bases from V and 4 from J; bases not matched to a gene: 7. CDR3 length equals 16 residues. Germline values: CDR1 SGHRS, CDR2 YFSETQ.

This clone was seen only once. V gene TRBV6-6 combines with J gene TRBJ2-5; 9 bases are shared with TRBD1. The CDR3 spans 15 residues. V gave up 2 bases and J gave up 5 bases; unmatched junction bases: 6. Per germline, CDR1 MNHNY and CDR2 SVGAGI (reference sequence). The CDR3 loop reads CASSYRDREWETQYF. CDR3 DNA: TGTGCCAGCAGTTACCGGGACAGGGAATGGGAGACCCAGTACTTC.

The gene calls are TRBV18 and TRBJ1-2; 10 positions agree with TRBD1. This CDR3 is built from 15 residues. Germline CDR1 reads KGHSH; CDR2 reads LQKENI. V lost 4 bases, J lost 1 base, and 3 bases stayed unmatched. CDR3 DNA sequence: TGTGCCAGCTCACACGGACAGGGGGGTAACTATGGCTACACCTTC. Translation: CASSHGQGGNYGYTF.

The chain has TRBV2 and TRBJ1-5; D is uncertain. Germline V gene lookup returns CDR1 SNHLY and CDR2 FYNNEI. The CDR3 consists of 16 residues. V dropped 5 bases and J dropped 2 bases, with 16 bases sitting between them. The CDR3 loop is CASSNLAGSGNQPQHF. The CDR3, as DNA: TGTGCCAGCAGTAATTTGGCGGGTTCCGGCAATCAGCCCCAGCATTTT.

This chain uses TRBV4-2 with TRBJ1-2; 10 positions agree with TRBD1. The germline V gene encodes CDR1 LGHNA and CDR2 YNFKEQ. The junction had 2 bases not matched to a gene; V was cut back by 4 bases and J by 3 bases. This CDR3 has 14 amino acids. As DNA, the CDR3 is TGTGCCAGCAGCCGTGGACAGGGGGACTATGGCTACACCTTC. It specifies CASSRGQGDYGYTF.

The V gene is TRBV6-5, the J gene TRBJ2-1; 8 bases are shared with TRBD1. V was clipped by 2 bases and J by 4 bases; unmatched bases: 4. Germline CDR1 reads MNHEY; CDR2 reads SVGAGI. The CDR3 runs to 15 residues. The CDR3 loop is CASSYGDRGYNEQFF. CDR3 nucleotides: TGTGCCAGCAGTTACGGCGACAGGGGATACAATGAGCAGTTCTTC.

This chain joins TRBV7-4 and TRBJ1-2, with a possible D match to TRBD1 (6 bases). The CDR3 contains 17 residues. V was cut by 3 bases and J by 6 bases, with 23 bases left in between. Germline values: CDR1 SGHVT, CDR2 SQSDAQ. Here the CDR3 DNA reads TGTGCCAGCAGCTTGGCACCCAAGGACAGTCATCGGGATGGCTACACCTTC. This encodes CASSLAPKDSHRDGYTF.

The chain joins TRBV7-3 to TRBJ1-1; D gene ambiguous. In germline, CDR1 is SGHTA, CDR2 FQGTGA. Trimming cost V 0 bases and J 4 bases, with 18 bases left between them. CDR3 size: 17 residues. The CDR3 reads CASSLTGRAGSSTEAFF. For the CDR3, the DNA is TGTGCCAGCAGCTTAACGGGGAGGGCTGGAAGTTCCACTGAAGCTTTCTTT.

The V and J genes are TRBV7-9 and TRBJ2-5; 9 bases map to TRBD1. From germline, CDR1 is SEHNR and CDR2 FQNEAQ (reference sequence). With 1 base clipped from V and 4 bases from J, the junction kept 10 bases outside the gene matches. The CDR3 extends over 17 amino acids. CDR3 DNA: TGTGCCAGCAGCTTAGGGCTCGGACAGGGGAATATAGAGACCCAGTACTTC. Encoded protein: CASSLGLGQGNIETQYF.

The chain is built from TRBV7-9 and TRBJ1-2; TRBD1 might be the D (5 bases). The V and J ends lost 0 bases and 7 bases respectively, with 12 bases between them. In germline, CDR1 is SEHNR, CDR2 FQNEAQ (reference sequence). The CDR3 is 14 amino acids. The CDR3 coding sequence is TGTGCCAGCAGCTTAGCGACAGAGCAGGGTGGCTACACCTTC. Translated: CASSLATEQGGYTF.

The rearrangement links TRBV6-6 to TRBJ1-5; TRBD1 is a possible D gene (6 bases). Germline assignment: CDR1 MNHNY and CDR2 SVGAGI (reference sequence). V lost 8 bases and J 0 bases, leaving 14 bases between the germline ends. CDR3 size: 15 residues. The CDR3 nucleotides read TGTGCCAGCGGAAGATACAGGGATAGCAATCAGCCCCAGCATTTT. Translation: CASGRYRDSNQPQHF.

The V and J genes are TRBV10-3 and TRBJ2-3; D remains ambiguous. The germline CDR1 and CDR2 sequences are ENHRY and SYGVKD. V lost 7 bases and J lost 2, with 13 bases in between. The CDR3 contains 14 residues. This chain's CDR3 is CAITKTQNTDTQYF. In DNA, the CDR3 is TGTGCCATCACCAAGACACAGAACACAGATACGCAGTATTTT.

CDR3 sequence (DNA): TGTGCCAGCAGTCGACAGGGCTTTGAAGCTTTCTTT. This gives the protein CASSRQGFEAFF. This rearrangement joins TRBV6-5 to TRBJ1-1, with TRBD1 identical over 7 bases. The length of the CDR3 is 12 residues. The V gene end was trimmed by 5 bases and the J gene end by 7 bases; junction bases not matched to a gene: 4. Looked up from germline, CDR1 is MNHEY and CDR2 is SVGAGI.

This chain links TRBV5-1 with TRBJ2-5, with 7 bases matching TRBD1. Looked up from germline, CDR1 is SGHRS and CDR2 is YFSETQ. The CDR3 sequence is 15 residues long. V lost 4 bases to trimming and J lost 2 bases; unmatched junction nucleotides: 8. In nucleotides, the CDR3 is TGCGCCAGCAGCCCAGGGGGTGGGGGACAAGAGACCCAGTACTTC. Translating gives CASSPGGGGQETQYF.

The chain carries TRBV6-5 and TRBJ1-5, with D perhaps TRBD1 (5 bases). Germline V gives CDR1 MNHEY, CDR2 SVGAGI. The CDR3 consists of 14 residues. Deletions cut 4 bases from V and 3 bases from J, with 10 bases between. Here the CDR3 DNA reads TGTGCCAGCAGTTCCTCCAGGGTCAATCAGCCCCAGCATTTT. It yields the protein CASSSSRVNQPQHF.